This is a list of T cell receptor beta chains from one sample in a study of T cell responses to AZD1222 COVID-19 vaccine. Profiled with immunoSEQ multiplex PCR; TCRdb holds only in-frame clones, not every one. The table lists over 120,000 clones, roughly 88% of them singletons. The input for sequencing was peripheral blood, taken 28 days after the second dose of the MenACWY control vaccine. Receptor source: an adult who received the MenACWY meningococcal vaccine as a control. Both conserved end residues are part of each CDR3. D genes are given only for firm matches. Clone size is not always given. Where it is, it says once, few, many or a class for expanded clones.

clone_size,d_call,v_call,j_call,cdr3_aa,cdr3_nt
NA,NA,TRBV4-2,TRBJ2-3,CASSQEELIADTQYF,TGTGCCAGCAGCCAAGAAGAATTGATAGCAGATACGCAGTATTTT
NA,NA,TRBV6-5,TRBJ1-2,CASSWNLMGLYGYTF,TGTGCCAGCAGTTGGAATCTGATGGGACTTTATGGCTACACCTTC
NA,TRBD2,TRBV2,TRBJ2-1,CASRWTSGSYGEQFF,TGTGCCAGTCGTTGGACTAGCGGGAGTTACGGTGAGCAGTTCTTC
NA,NA,TRBV5-1,TRBJ1-1,CASSFSEDTEAFF,TGCGCCAGCAGCTTCTCAGAAGACACTGAAGCTTTCTTT
NA,NA,TRBV7-2,TRBJ2-2,CASSYQGSDTGELFF,TGTGCCAGCAGCTATCAGGGTTCGGACACCGGGGAGCTGTTTTTT
NA,TRBD2,TRBV4-2,TRBJ2-1,CASSQDWTSGGQGNEQFF,TGTGCCAGCAGCCAAGACTGGACTAGCGGGGGCCAGGGGAATGAGCAGTTCTTC
few,TRBD1,TRBV6-5,TRBJ1-2,CASSYTPDRGYGYTF,TGTGCCAGCAGTTACACCCCCGACAGGGGGTATGGCTACACCTTC
NA,NA,TRBV11-3,TRBJ2-7,CASRTTGSSYEQYF,TGTGCCAGTCGGACAACAGGGAGCTCCTACGAGCAGTACTTC
NA,TRBD1,TRBV5-1,TRBJ1-2,CATKGQGATYGYTF,TGCGCCACCAAAGGACAGGGGGCGACCTATGGCTACACCTTC
few,NA,TRBV9,TRBJ2-2,CASSDQISTGELFF,TGTGCCAGCAGCGATCAGATATCCACCGGGGAGCTGTTTTTT
NA,NA,TRBV5-5,TRBJ1-3,CASSLGLGGSGNTIYF,TGTGCCAGCAGCTTGGGCCTCGGAGGATCTGGAAACACCATATATTTT
once,NA,TRBV18,TRBJ2-3,CASSSPGTSRTDTQYF,TGTGCCAGCTCAAGCCCCGGGACATCGCGCACAGATACGCAGTATTTT
NA,NA,TRBV2,TRBJ1-6,CASIVQAYSPLHF,TGTGCCAGCATTGTTCAGGCATATTCACCCCTCCACTTT
NA,NA,TRBV2,TRBJ1-2,CASSAKINYGYTF,TGTGCCAGCAGTGCCAAAATTAACTATGGCTACACCTTC
NA,NA,TRBV12-3/TRBV12-4,TRBJ1-2,CASRLRWGNGYTF,TGTGCCAGCCGACTTCGTTGGGGAAATGGCTACACCTTC
NA,NA,TRBV5-5,TRBJ1-2,CASSGGGLQVSGYTF,TGTGCCAGCAGCGGGGGAGGGCTCCAGGTCAGTGGCTACACCTTC
NA,NA,TRBV11-1,TRBJ2-1,CASARAGNRNEQFF,TGTGCCAGCGCCAGGGCGGGAAATCGCAATGAGCAGTTCTTC
NA,TRBD2,TRBV7-9,TRBJ2-7,CASSFRGGLAGYEQYF,TGTGCCAGCAGCTTCAGGGGAGGACTAGCGGGCTACGAGCAGTACTTC
once,NA,TRBV7-2,TRBJ2-7,CASSSNRDPYEQYF,TGTGCCAGCAGCTCTAACAGGGACCCCTACGAGCAGTACTTC
NA,NA,TRBV19,TRBJ1-2,CASSRMFRAHYGYTF,TGTGCCAGTAGTCGGATGTTTAGGGCCCACTATGGCTACACCTTC
NA,NA,TRBV25-1,TRBJ2-3,CASSEWGDTQYF,TGTGCCAGCAGTGAGTGGGGAGATACGCAGTATTTT
few,NA,TRBV5-1,TRBJ1-1,CASSTGGFTPTTEAFF,TGCGCCAGCAGTACCGGTGGCTTCACTCCCACCACTGAAGCTTTCTTT
NA,NA,TRBV19,TRBJ1-4,CASTPGRGDYNEKLFF,TGTGCCAGTACCCCGGGAAGGGGGGATTATAATGAAAAACTGTTTTTT
NA,NA,TRBV25-1,TRBJ2-1,CASSDYYYNEQFF,TGTGCCAGCAGTGATTACTACTACAATGAGCAGTTCTTC
NA,NA,TRBV13,TRBJ2-2,CASSWTANTGELFF,TGTGCCAGCAGCTGGACAGCGAACACCGGGGAGCTGTTTTTT
NA,NA,TRBV5-4,TRBJ2-1,CASSLPRGPNNEQFF,TGTGCCAGCAGCTTGCCCAGGGGACCTAACAATGAGCAGTTCTTC
NA,TRBD1,TRBV11-1,TRBJ2-7,CASSRSDRGLNEQYF,TGTGCCAGCAGCCGAAGTGACAGGGGGCTGAACGAGCAGTACTTC
NA,NA,TRBV6-5,TRBJ1-1,CASSYSTGVNTEAFF,TGTGCCAGCAGTTACTCGACAGGAGTGAACACTGAAGCTTTCTTT
NA,NA,TRBV20-1,TRBJ1-1,CSASLGGTEAFF,TGCAGTGCTAGTTTAGGGGGCACTGAAGCTTTCTTT
NA,NA,TRBV29-1,TRBJ2-2,CSFRRGPGTGELFF,TGCAGCTTCAGACGGGGACCTGGGACCGGGGAGCTGTTTTTT
NA,NA,TRBV28,TRBJ1-2,CASRLDQGSRYTF,TGTGCCAGTCGTTTGGACCAGGGGTCTCGCTACACCTTC
NA,NA,TRBV29-1,TRBJ2-7,CSVGFTAYEQYF,TGCAGCGTTGGTTTTACAGCCTACGAGCAGTACTTC
NA,TRBD1,TRBV10-2,TRBJ1-2,CASREVGQGDYTF,TGCGCCAGCAGAGAGGTGGGACAGGGCGACTACACCTTC
NA,TRBD2,TRBV3-1/TRBV3-2,TRBJ2-3,CASSQTPTSARTDTQYF,TGTGCCAGCAGCCAAACACCGACTAGCGCTCGCACAGATACGCAGTATTTT
NA,NA,TRBV4-2,TRBJ1-2,CASSQDRGVRNGYTF,TGTGCCAGCAGCCAAGATCGGGGGGTGAGGAATGGCTACACCTTC
NA,NA,TRBV25-1,TRBJ1-2,CASSSREGYNGYTF,TGTGCCAGCAGTTCGCGAGAAGGGTATAATGGCTACACCTTC
once,NA,TRBV7-2,TRBJ2-3,CASSFFWSGTDTQYF,TGTGCCAGCAGCTTCTTCTGGTCTGGCACAGATACGCAGTATTTT
NA,TRBD2,TRBV23-1,TRBJ2-5,CASSQCSGREGETQYF,TGCGCCAGCAGTCAATGTAGCGGGAGGGAGGGAGAGACCCAGTACTTC
NA,TRBD1,TRBV28,TRBJ2-2,CASRGGQGRTGELFF,TGTGCCAGCAGGGGAGGACAGGGGAGAACCGGGGAGCTGTTTTTT
NA,TRBD1,TRBV6-2/TRBV6-3,TRBJ1-1,CASSYSGQGAEAFF,TGTGCCAGCAGTTACTCGGGACAGGGGGCTGAAGCTTTCTTT
once,NA,TRBV7-6,TRBJ1-4,CASSLGGSLNEKLFF,TGTGCCAGCAGCTTAGGTGGCAGTTTGAATGAAAAACTGTTTTTT